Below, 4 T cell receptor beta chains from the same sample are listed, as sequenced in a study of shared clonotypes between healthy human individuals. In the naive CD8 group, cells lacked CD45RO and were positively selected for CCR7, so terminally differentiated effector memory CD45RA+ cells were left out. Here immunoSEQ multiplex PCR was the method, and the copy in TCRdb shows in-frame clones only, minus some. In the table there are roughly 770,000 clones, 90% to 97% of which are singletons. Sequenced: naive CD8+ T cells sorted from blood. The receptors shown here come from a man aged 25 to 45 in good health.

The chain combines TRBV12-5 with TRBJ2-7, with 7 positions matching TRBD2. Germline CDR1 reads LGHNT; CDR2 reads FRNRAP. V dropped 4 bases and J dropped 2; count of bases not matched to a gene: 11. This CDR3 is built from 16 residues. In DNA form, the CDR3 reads TGTGCTAGTGGTTCCCCCACGGCTAGCGGAGCCTACGAGCAGTACTTC. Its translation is CASGSPTASGAYEQYF. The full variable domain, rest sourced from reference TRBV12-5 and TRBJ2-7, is DARVTQTPRHKVTEMGQEVTMRCQPILGHNTVFWYRQTMMQGLELLAYFRNRAPLDDSGMPKDRFSAEMPDATLATLKIQPSEPRDSAVYFCASGSPTASGAYEQYFGPGTRLTVT.

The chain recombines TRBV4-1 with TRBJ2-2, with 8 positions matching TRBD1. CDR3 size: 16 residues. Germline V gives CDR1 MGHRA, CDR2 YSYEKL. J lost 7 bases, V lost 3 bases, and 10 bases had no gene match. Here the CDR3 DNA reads TGCGCCAGCAGCCAGATGGGACAGGTCGGTAACGGGGAGCTGTTTTTT. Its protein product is CASSQMGQVGNGELFF.

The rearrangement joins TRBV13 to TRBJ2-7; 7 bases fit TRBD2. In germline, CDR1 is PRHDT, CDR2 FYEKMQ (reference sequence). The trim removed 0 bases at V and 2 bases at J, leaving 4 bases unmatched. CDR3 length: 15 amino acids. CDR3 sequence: CASSLGLGLTYEQYF. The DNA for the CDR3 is TGTGCCAGCAGCTTAGGATTGGGACTAACCTACGAGCAGTACTTC.

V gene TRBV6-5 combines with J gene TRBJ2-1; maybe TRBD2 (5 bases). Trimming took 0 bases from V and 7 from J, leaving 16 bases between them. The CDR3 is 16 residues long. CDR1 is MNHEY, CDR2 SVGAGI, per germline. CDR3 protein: CASSYSPAEAANEQFF. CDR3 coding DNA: TGTGCCAGCAGTTACTCGCCAGCGGAGGCGGCGAATGAGCAGTTCTTC.